These 24 T cell receptor beta chains were sequenced from one sample in a study of cytomegalovirus exposure and HLA in healthy donors. 13 Jbeta primers and 60 Vbeta primers were used for the PCR. Only in-frame clones appear in the TCRdb table, and some are missing; sequencing was by immunoSEQ multiplex PCR. The sample has 180,000 or so clones, just over 75% seen once. The sequencing input was PBMCs. Receptor source: a young man in good health and CMV-seronegative.

This rearrangement joins TRBV5-1 to TRBJ1-1; D is ambiguous. The CDR3 has 16 amino acids. CDR1 is SGHRS, CDR2 YFSETQ, per germline. The V end lost 4 bases, the J end lost 2 bases, and 18 bases lay between the germline ends. CDR3 region: CASSGNHGRGNTEAFF. Here the CDR3 DNA reads TGCGCCAGCAGCGGAAACCACGGACGGGGAAACACTGAAGCTTTCTTT.

This clone was seen only a few times. This chain connects TRBV6-6 to TRBJ1-2; no clear D. The germline CDR1 and CDR2 sequences are MNHNY and SVGAGI (reference sequence). The CDR3 has 13 amino acids. Trimming removed 0 bases at V and 6 bases at J, with 8 bases between. CDR3 sequence (DNA): TGTGCCAGCAGTTACTCGAGAGGGCATGGCTACACCTTC. It is translated as CASSYSRGHGYTF.

The chain couples TRBV9 to TRBJ1-1; weak D call: TRBD1 (5 bases). This CDR3 is built from 14 residues. From germline, CDR1 is SGDLS and CDR2 YYNGEE. V gave up 0 bases and J gave up 3 bases, with 9 bases separating them. For the CDR3, the DNA is TGTGCCAGCAGCGTAGGGGAAGGGGACACTGAAGCTTTCTTT. This gives the protein CASSVGEGDTEAFF. Full variable domain (missing parts from reference TRBV9 and TRBJ1-1): DSGVTQTPKHLITATGQRVTLRCSPRSGDLSVYWYQQSLDQGLQFLIQYYNGEERAKGNILERFSAQQFPDLHSELNLSSLELGDSALYFCASSVGEGDTEAFFGQGTRLTVV.

The V and J genes are TRBV2 and TRBJ2-1; TRBD2 matches 8 bases. The V and J ends lost 6 bases and 15 bases, in that order; junction bases with no gene match: 4. CDR3 length: 10 amino acids. Germline CDR1 and CDR2: SNHLY and FYNNEI. The CDR3 is CASRGTRPFF. CDR3 DNA: TGTGCCAGCAGGGGGACTAGGCCGTTCTTC.

The chain joins TRBV2 to TRBJ2-4, with D uncertain. Germline loops: CDR1 SNHLY, CDR2 FYNNEI. V was shortened by 1 base and J by 11 bases, with 9 bases between the two germline ends. CDR3 length: 12 residues. The CDR3 protein is CASSEGASLQYF. The CDR3 DNA follows: TGTGCCAGCAGTGAAGGGGCGTCCCTTCAGTACTTC.

This clone was found a few times. The V and J genes are TRBV7-9 and TRBJ2-3; weak D call: TRBD2 (6 bases). The length of the CDR3 is 15 residues. V gave up 8 bases and J gave up 2 bases, with 17 bases separating them. The germline CDR1 and CDR2 sequences are SEHNR and FQNEAQ (reference sequence). The CDR3 bases are TGTGCCAGCCGAAAATCTGCGGGGACCACAGATACGCAGTATTTT. Its translation is CASRKSAGTTDTQYF. The full variable domain, rest sourced from reference TRBV7-9 and TRBJ2-3, is DTGVSQNPRHKITKRGQNVTFRCDPISEHNRLYWYRQTLGQGPEFLTYFQNEAQLEKSRLLSDRFSAERPKGSFSTLEIQRTEQGDSAMYLCASRKSAGTTDTQYFGPGTRLTVL.

The chain has TRBV4-1 and TRBJ2-3; no reliable D call. V lost 1 base to trimming and J lost 2 bases, with 22 bases between them. The germline gives CDR1 MGHRA, CDR2 YSYEKL. The CDR3 is made up of 19 amino acids. CDR3 coding DNA: TGCGCCAGCAGCCAAGCCCCTCACACCCAGTCTCCGCTCACAGATACGCAGTATTTT. Translation gives CASSQAPHTQSPLTDTQYF.

The chain is built from TRBV12-5 and TRBJ2-3; 8 positions match TRBD1. Per germline, CDR1 LGHNT and CDR2 FRNRAP. The CDR3 length is 15 residues. The V gene end was trimmed by 1 base and the J gene end by 6 bases; junction bases not matched to a gene: 6. The CDR3: CASGLGTGTLDTQYF. The CDR3 nucleotides read TGTGCTAGTGGTTTGGGGACAGGGACGCTCGATACGCAGTATTTT.

The genes are TRBV6-5 and TRBJ2-3; 11 bases are a match to TRBD2. Per germline, CDR1 MNHEY and CDR2 SVGAGI. The V gene end was trimmed by 5 bases and the J gene end by 2 bases; junction bases not matched to a gene: 3. The CDR3 has 15 residues. CDR3 nucleotides: TGTGCCAGCAGTATAGCGGGGGGGAACACAGATACGCAGTATTTT. The encoded protein is CASSIAGGNTDTQYF.

The chain joins TRBV5-1 to TRBJ1-3, with a weak D call TRBD1 (6 bases). The CDR3 length is 16 residues. CDR1 is SGHRS, CDR2 YFSETQ, per germline. The germline V and J ends were trimmed by 0 bases and 2 bases, with 12 bases remaining between them. The CDR3 loop is CASSLATGNTGNTIYF. DNA for the CDR3: TGCGCCAGCAGCTTGGCCACAGGGAATACTGGAAACACCATATATTTT.

The gene calls are TRBV4-3 and TRBJ2-7; D remains ambiguous. This CDR3 comprises 13 residues. CDR1 and CDR2 (germline): LGHNA, YSLEER. The V and J ends lost 0 bases and 6 bases respectively, with 9 bases between them. CDR3 in amino acids: CASSQDHGSEQYF. In DNA, the CDR3 is TGCGCCAGCAGCCAAGATCATGGCAGCGAGCAGTACTTC.

V gene TRBV7-9 combines with J gene TRBJ1-1; D is unresolved. Germline CDR1 SEHNR, CDR2 FQNEAQ (reference sequence). CDR3 size: 13 residues. V shed 3 bases and J shed 1 base, with 6 bases lying between them. This CDR3 reads CASSLSGNTEAFF. DNA of the CDR3: TGTGCCAGCAGCTTGTCGGGGAACACTGAAGCTTTCTTT.

The CDR3 DNA follows: TGTGCCAGTAGCCCGAATGACTGGAAGCAGAACACTGAAGCTTTCTTT. Translation: CASSPNDWKQNTEAFF. The rearrangement links TRBV19 to TRBJ1-1; D gene unclear. This CDR3 has 16 residues. Germline loops: CDR1 LNHDA, CDR2 SQIVND (reference sequence). V lost 6 bases and J lost 1, with 18 bases in between.

The chain couples TRBV28 to TRBJ2-1, with a weak D call TRBD1 (6 bases). Germline CDR1 reads MDHEN; CDR2 reads SYDVKM. The V gene lost 10 bases and the J gene lost 5 bases, with 18 bases spanning the gap. CDR3 length: 14 amino acids. The CDR3 region has the DNA TGTGCCACCCTAGGGGGTATCATTGACAATGAGCAGTTCTTC. Its protein is CATLGGIIDNEQFF.

J is TRBJ1-2 and V is TRBV6-5, with 7 bases matching TRBD1. The germline CDR1 and CDR2 sequences are MNHEY and SVGAGI. This CDR3 spans 12 amino acids. J gave up 2 bases and V 8 bases, and 2 bases lay outside the gene matches. CDR3 DNA: TGTGCCAGCTGGGGACAGAACTATGGCTACACCTTC. It yields the protein CASWGQNYGYTF.

The chain carries TRBV5-1 and TRBJ1-4; possible D gene TRBD1, 6 bases. The CDR3 consists of 17 residues. Germline V CDR1 and CDR2: SGHRS, YFSETQ. Trimming removed 0 bases from V and 8 bases from J, with 20 bases in between. The DNA of the CDR3 is TGCGCCAGCAGCTTGGGGGCGACGGGGGGCATATGGGAAAAACTGTTTTTT. Amino acid sequence: CASSLGATGGIWEKLFF.

The table lists this clone with a few counts. J is TRBJ2-1 and V is TRBV7-3; a possible D gene is TRBD2 (7 bases). CDR3 length equals 14 residues. Germline V gene data show CDR1 as SGHTA and CDR2 as FQGTGA. V dropped 5 bases and J dropped 7 bases, with 15 bases sitting between them. The CDR3 sequence: CASSLGGAHNEQFF. CDR3 nucleotides: TGTGCCAGCAGCCTAGGGGGGGCCCATAATGAGCAGTTCTTC.

The chain employs TRBV7-3 and TRBJ2-7, with 10 bases aligning to TRBD1. Looked up from germline, CDR1 is SGHTA and CDR2 is FQGTGA. This CDR3 contains 16 residues. V shed 2 bases, J shed 5 bases, and the junction held 9 bases outside the gene matches. The DNA for the CDR3 is TGTGCCAGCAGCTTATCCCCCGGGACAGGGGTCAACGAGCAGTACTTC. Encoded protein: CASSLSPGTGVNEQYF.

V and J are TRBV4-1 and TRBJ1-6; TRBD1 matches at 7 bases. The junction had 9 bases not matched to a gene; V was cut back by 4 bases and J by 0 bases. Germline CDR1 is MGHRA and CDR2 is YSYEKL. This CDR3 region has 18 residues. The CDR3 DNA reads as TGCGCCAGCAGCCCAAGACCGGGACAGAGCTCCTATAATTCACCCCTCCACTTT. Encoded protein: CASSPRPGQSSYNSPLHF.

The chain carries TRBV19 and TRBJ1-2; a weak D match, TRBD1 (6 bases). Germline-derived CDR1 and CDR2 are LNHDA and SQIVND (reference sequence). The CDR3 length is 15 residues. V lost 5 bases and J 8 bases, leaving 21 bases between the germline ends. CDR3 residues: CASSDPGQPTSGYTF. The CDR3 coding sequence is TGTGCCAGTAGTGACCCGGGACAACCAACATCGGGCTACACCTTC.

The rearrangement joins TRBV11-2 to TRBJ2-4; perhaps TRBD2 as D (5 bases). V dropped 1 base and J dropped 9 bases, with 19 bases sitting between them. Germline V gene data show CDR1 as SGHAT and CDR2 as FQNNGV. The CDR3 totals 16 residues. The CDR3 bases are TGTGCCAGCAGCTTAGTTGGAGGTGCCGGGTCTAGCATTCAGTACTTC. Amino acid sequence: CASSLVGGAGSSIQYF.

The J gene is TRBJ2-2, the V gene TRBV7-3, with a possible D match to TRBD2 (5 bases). The CDR3 loop spans 16 amino acids. Germline CDR1 SGHTA, CDR2 FQGTGA. V lost 3 bases, J lost 2 bases, and 13 bases lay in between. This CDR3 is CASSFNRDFNTGELFF. As DNA, the CDR3 is TGTGCCAGCAGCTTCAACCGGGATTTCAACACCGGGGAGCTGTTTTTT.

This chain links TRBV4-3 with TRBJ1-1; 8 nucleotides align to TRBD1. The V segment lost 4 bases and the J segment 5 bases; nucleotides outside the gene matches: 6. The CDR3 covers 14 residues. The germline V gene has CDR1 LGHNA and CDR2 YSLEER. CDR3 nucleotides: TGCGCCAGCAGCCTTACAGGGGGGTCAACTGAAGCTTTCTTT. Amino acid sequence: CASSLTGGSTEAFF.

The chain couples TRBV7-9 to TRBJ2-7; D may be TRBD1 (5 bases). CDR1 and CDR2 from the germline V gene are SEHNR and FQNEAQ (reference sequence). Trimming cost V 2 bases and J 2 bases, with 19 bases left between them. This CDR3 is built from 17 residues. As DNA, the CDR3 is TGTGCCAGCAGCTTAAAGGGGTTCGGAGACAAGACCTACGAGCAGTACTTC. As protein: CASSLKGFGDKTYEQYF.